Listed below are T cell receptor beta chains from one sample, sequenced in a study of technical replicates of blood from a handful of donors. Generated by immunoSEQ multiplex PCR, the TCRdb table keeps only in-frame clones and is missing some. Among about 88,000 clones listed, 85% to 95% were seen once. Source material: T cells isolated from PBMCs. The source of these receptors is a human donor in good health. The conserved cysteine and the conserved F or W are not part of the CDR3 here. Rows may omit the clone size; those that give it use once, few, many or a size class.

j_call	v_call	clone_size	cdr3_aa
TRBJ1-2	TRBV4-1	-	ASSQEGQGRHGYT
TRBJ2-3	TRBV7-6	-	ASSFGVDTQY
TRBJ1-1	TRBV29-1	few	SVQAGARSTEAF
TRBJ2-7	TRBV2	-	ASSQTSGTTYEQY
TRBJ2-7	TRBV19	-	ASAARWEQY
TRBJ1-1	TRBV10-3	-	AISDRADAEAF
TRBJ2-5	TRBV13	-	ASSQGAGETQY
TRBJ1-1	TRBV2	-	ASSEGGGARGAF
TRBJ1-6	TRBV30	-	AWDTGTGGSPLH
TRBJ1-5	TRBV5-6	-	ASSPGGDQPQH
TRBJ1-1	TRBV7-9	-	ASSFRQLEAF
TRBJ2-1	TRBV12-5	-	ASAATVNGNEQF
TRBJ2-7	TRBV14	-	ASSQGQGAYEQY
TRBJ2-5	TRBV29-1	-	SVEALGGQETQY
TRBJ1-4	TRBV27	-	ASSLSTGSNEKLF
TRBJ1-1	TRBV6-6	-	ASTRGVVMNTEAF
TRBJ1-4	TRBV5-1	-	ASSSGQANEKLF
TRBJ1-5	TRBV6-1	-	ASTIGNQPQH
TRBJ2-1	TRBV19	-	ASSIQPPGEQF